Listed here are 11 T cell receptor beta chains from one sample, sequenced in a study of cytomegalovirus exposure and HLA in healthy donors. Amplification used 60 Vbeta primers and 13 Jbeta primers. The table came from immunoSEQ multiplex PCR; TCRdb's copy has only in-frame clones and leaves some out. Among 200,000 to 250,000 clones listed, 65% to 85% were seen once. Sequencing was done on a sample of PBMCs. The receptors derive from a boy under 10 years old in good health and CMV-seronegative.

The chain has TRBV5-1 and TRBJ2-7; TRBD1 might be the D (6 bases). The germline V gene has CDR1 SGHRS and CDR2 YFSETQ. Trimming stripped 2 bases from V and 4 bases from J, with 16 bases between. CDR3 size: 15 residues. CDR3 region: CASSFGTGNFYEQYF. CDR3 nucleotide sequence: TGCGCCAGCAGCTTCGGCACAGGGAACTTTTACGAGCAGTACTTC.

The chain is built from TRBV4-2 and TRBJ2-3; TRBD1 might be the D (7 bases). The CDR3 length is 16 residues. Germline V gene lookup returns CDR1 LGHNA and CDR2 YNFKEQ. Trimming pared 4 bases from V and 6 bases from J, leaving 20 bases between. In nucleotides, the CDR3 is TGTGCCAGCAGCCCTTCAAATGAGGGGGCGGGGGATACGCAGTATTTT. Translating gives CASSPSNEGAGDTQYF.

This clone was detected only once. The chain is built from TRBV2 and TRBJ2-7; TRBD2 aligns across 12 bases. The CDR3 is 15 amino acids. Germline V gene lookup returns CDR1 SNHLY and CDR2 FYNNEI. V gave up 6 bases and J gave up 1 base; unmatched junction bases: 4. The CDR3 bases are TGTGCCAGCAGGTCTAGCGGGGGGGTTTCCTACGAGCAGTACTTC. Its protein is CASRSSGGVSYEQYF.

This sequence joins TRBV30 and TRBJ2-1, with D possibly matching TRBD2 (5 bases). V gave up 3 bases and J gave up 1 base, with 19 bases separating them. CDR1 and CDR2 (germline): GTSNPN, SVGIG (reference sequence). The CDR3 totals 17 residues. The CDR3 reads CAWRTLSGKRSYNEQFF. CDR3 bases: TGTGCCTGGAGGACCCTCTCCGGGAAGCGGTCCTACAATGAGCAGTTCTTC.

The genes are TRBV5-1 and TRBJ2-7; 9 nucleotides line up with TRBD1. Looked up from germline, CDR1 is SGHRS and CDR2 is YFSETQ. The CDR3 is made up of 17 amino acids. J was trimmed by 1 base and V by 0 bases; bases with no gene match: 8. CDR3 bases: TGCGCCAGCAGCTTGGAACTATTGGGGACAGGGTCCTACGAGCAGTACTTC. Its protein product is CASSLELLGTGSYEQYF.

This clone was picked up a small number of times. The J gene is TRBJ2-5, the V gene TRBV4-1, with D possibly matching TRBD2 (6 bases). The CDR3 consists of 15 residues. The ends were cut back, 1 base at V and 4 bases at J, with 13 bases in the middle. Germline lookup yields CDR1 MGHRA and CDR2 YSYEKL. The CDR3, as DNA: TGCGCCAGCAGCCAAGCGCGGGACCTCCGAGAGACCCAGTACTTC. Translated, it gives CASSQARDLRETQYF.

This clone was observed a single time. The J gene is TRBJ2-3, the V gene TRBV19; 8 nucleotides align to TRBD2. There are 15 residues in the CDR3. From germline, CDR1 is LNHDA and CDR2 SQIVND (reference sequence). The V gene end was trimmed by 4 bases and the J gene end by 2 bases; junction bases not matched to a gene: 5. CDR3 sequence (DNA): TGTGCCAGTAGTAAGAGCGGGAGTCCCACAGATACGCAGTATTTT. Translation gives CASSKSGSPTDTQYF.

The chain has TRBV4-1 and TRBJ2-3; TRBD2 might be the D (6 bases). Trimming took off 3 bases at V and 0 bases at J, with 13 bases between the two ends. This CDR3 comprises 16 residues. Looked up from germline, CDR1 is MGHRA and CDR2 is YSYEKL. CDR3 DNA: TGCGCCAGCAGCCACGAGACTAGGGCTAGCACAGATACGCAGTATTTT. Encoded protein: CASSHETRASTDTQYF.

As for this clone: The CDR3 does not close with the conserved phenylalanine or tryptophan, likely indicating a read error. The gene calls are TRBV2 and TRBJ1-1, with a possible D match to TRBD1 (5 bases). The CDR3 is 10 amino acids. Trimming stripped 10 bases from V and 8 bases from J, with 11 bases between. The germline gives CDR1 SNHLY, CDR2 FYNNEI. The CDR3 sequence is CAKGVEEAFL. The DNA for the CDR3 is TGTGCCAAAGGGGTCGAGGAAGCTTTCCTT.

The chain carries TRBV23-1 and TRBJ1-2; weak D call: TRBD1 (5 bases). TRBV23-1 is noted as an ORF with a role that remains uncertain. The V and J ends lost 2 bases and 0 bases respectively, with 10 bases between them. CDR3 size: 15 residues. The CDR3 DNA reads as TGCGCCAGCAGTCAAGAGTCAGGGACTAACTATGGCTACACCTTC. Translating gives CASSQESGTNYGYTF.

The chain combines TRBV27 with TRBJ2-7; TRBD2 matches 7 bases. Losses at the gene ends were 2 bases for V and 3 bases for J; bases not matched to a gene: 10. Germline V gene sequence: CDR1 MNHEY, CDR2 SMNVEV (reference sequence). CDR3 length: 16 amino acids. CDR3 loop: CASSLNGGRGGYEQYF. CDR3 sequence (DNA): TGTGCCAGCAGTTTAAATGGCGGGCGCGGGGGCTACGAGCAGTACTTC.